This T cell receptor beta chain was captured in a study of T cell responses to AZD1222 COVID-19 vaccine. Study-wide points: Dominant CD4 TCR responses targeted spike regions 160-218 and 743-854.

Here immunoSEQ multiplex PCR was the method, and the copy in TCRdb shows in-frame clones only, minus some. Here the sample spans about 120,000 clones, 70% to 90% being singletons. Of note for this clone: Its antigen is currently unknown.

The germline gives CDR1 SGDLS, CDR2 YYNGEE. V lost 1 base and J 5 bases, leaving 12 bases between the germline ends. The CDR3 covers 14 residues. V is TRBV9 and J is TRBJ2-5; D gene uncertain. This sequence originates from an adult who received the AZD1222 COVID-19 vaccine. Sequences were derived from peripheral blood, sampled 28 days after the second AZD1222 dose. As DNA, the CDR3 is TGTGCCAGCAGCGTAACCAGGACGAGCGAGACCCAGTACTTC. This codes for CASSVTRTSETQYF.